This T cell receptor (beta chain) was identified in a study of cytomegalovirus exposure and HLA in healthy donors. Study conclusions and caveats: Researchers reported that a few CMV-associated chains were confirmed in vitro as CMV antigen-specific. The investigators catalogued 164 TCR beta chains as cytomegalovirus-associated. Presence/absence analysis assumed near-uniform sequencing depth across donors. Compared with the roughly 730-donor mean, an Asian-associated ancestry cluster reportedly had fewer N-insertions, according to a later analysis.

PCR was performed using 60 Vbeta and 13 Jbeta primers. Libraries were prepared by immunoSEQ multiplex PCR; TCRdb keeps only in-frame clonotypes and omits some of them. The sample records 100,000 to 150,000 clones, about 80% being singletons. The CDR3 runs 13 residues. The V segment lost 5 bases and the J segment 10 bases; nucleotides outside the gene matches: 6. Germline CDR1 MNHNS, CDR2 SASEGT. About this clone itself: The antigen is unknown.

The receptor was isolated from a woman in her thirties or forties in good health and CMV-seropositive. The chain uses TRBV6-1 and TRBJ2-1; the match to TRBD2 covers 9 bases. Sequenced sample: PBMCs. CDR3 residues: CASSSLAGVEQFF. CDR3 sequence (DNA): TGTGCCAGCAGTAGCTTAGCGGGAGTCGAGCAGTTCTTC.